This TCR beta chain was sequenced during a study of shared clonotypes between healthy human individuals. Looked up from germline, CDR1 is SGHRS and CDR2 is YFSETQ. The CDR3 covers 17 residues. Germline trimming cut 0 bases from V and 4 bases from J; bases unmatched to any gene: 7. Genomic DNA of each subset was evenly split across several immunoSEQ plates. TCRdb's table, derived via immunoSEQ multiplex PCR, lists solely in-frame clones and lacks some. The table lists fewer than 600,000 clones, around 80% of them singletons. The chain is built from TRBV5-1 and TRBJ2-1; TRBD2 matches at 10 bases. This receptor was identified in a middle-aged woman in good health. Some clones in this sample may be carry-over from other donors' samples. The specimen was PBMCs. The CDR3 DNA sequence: TGCGCCAGCAGCTTGGTGGCTAGCGGGAGTCAATACAATGAGCAGTTCTTC. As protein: CASSLVASGSQYNEQFF.